This T cell receptor beta chain was captured by sequencing in a study of CD8+ T cells in alopecia areata. Study-wide context: A 6-month period off drug followed tofacitinib, which lasted 6 to 18 months.

Investigators isolated RNA and reverse transcribed it into cDNA to act as the sequencing template. The method was immunoSEQ multiplex PCR; TCRdb's version includes in-frame clones alone and lacks a portion of them. The sample has fewer than 250,000 clones; 35% to 40% are singletons. Treatment indicated: oral pan-JAK inhibitor, 5-10 mg twice daily. The sorting of PBMCs gave CD4+ and CD8+ T cells. This clone came up a few times. The CDR3 has 12 residues. Trimming pared 4 bases from V and 7 bases from J, leaving 11 bases between. Germline V CDR1 and CDR2: SQVTM, ANQGSEA. The clonotype originates from a human donor with alopecia areata. The source material was CD4+ T cells sorted from blood, sampled at approximately week 34, from a patient treated with tofacitinib. This rearrangement joins TRBV29-1 to TRBJ1-3; no reliable D call. The CDR3 DNA reads as TGCAGCGTTGTTGGCAGCTCTAACACCATATATTTT. Its translation: CSVVGSSNTIYF.